A selection of T cell receptor beta chains follows, all from one sample in a study of CD8+CD57+ T cells in acquired aplastic anemia. TCRdb used MiXCR to reprocess the reads, holding one entry per CDR3 protein. This table holds roughly 500,000 distinct CDR3 sequences, over 25% found once. Sequences were obtained from sorted CD4+, CD8+, or CD8+CD57+ T cells (not recorded which) from PBMCs. These receptors all stem from a human donor with aplastic anemia. CDR3s include the opening cysteine and the closing phenylalanine or tryptophan. D genes are given only for firm matches. A row's size may be missing; if present it is once, few, many or a size class.

abundance	d_gene	v_gene	j_gene	CDR3aa	CDR3nt
NA	TRBD2	TRBV6-1	TRBJ2-7	CASGLAGGPTYEQYF	TGTGCCAGTGGACTAGCGGGGGGCCCAACCTACGAGCAGTACTTC
few	NA	TRBV6-5	TRBJ1-1	CASSSGRFGRNTEAFF	TGTGCCAGCAGTTCGGGACGTTTCGGAAGGAACACTGAAGCTTTCTTT
NA	NA	TRBV7-9	TRBJ2-2	CASSQGPWELFF	TGTGCCAGCAGCCAGGGGCCGTGGGAGCTGTTTTTT
NA	NA	TRBV12-3/TRBV12-4	TRBJ1-6	CASSPLPWDGSSYNSPPHF	TGTGCCAGCAGTCCCCTTCCCTGGGACGGAAGCTCCTATAATTCACCCCCCCACTTT
NA	TRBD2	TRBV6-5	TRBJ2-7	CASSYVRGVGYEQYF	TGTGCCAGCAGTTACGTTCGGGGGGTGGGCTACGAGCAGTACTTC
NA	NA	TRBV4-3	TRBJ1-6	CASSQLTAGWYSPLHF	TGCGCCAGCAGCCAACTGACAGCGGGGTGGTATTCACCCCTCCACTTT
NA	NA	TRBV27	TRBJ2-5	CASGYRVGETQYF	TGTGCCAGCGGCTACAGGGTAGGCGAGACCCAGTACTTC
few	TRBD2	TRBV20-1	TRBJ2-5	CSASRVSGNGGETQYF	TGCAGTGCAAGTCGGGTTAGCGGGAATGGGGGAGAGACCCAGTACTTC
many	TRBD1	TRBV5-5	TRBJ1-1	CASSLGDRMNTEAFF	TGTGCCAGCAGCTTGGGGGACAGGATGAACACTGAAGCTTTCTTT
NA	NA	TRBV3-1	TRBJ2-2	CASSQEQHTGELFF	TGTGCCAGCAGCCAAGAACAGCACACCGGGGAGCTGTTTTTT
NA	NA	TRBV7-2	TRBJ2-3	CASSFVGPPDTQYF	TGTGCCAGCAGCTTTGTAGGACCCCCAGATACGCAGTATTTT